This T cell receptor beta chain was identified during a study of human T cells and chemical hapten exposure. Whole-study findings and limits: The number of TCRs above 1 in 1000 frequency did not change after DPC sensitization. Healthy people's immune response may differ from that of the donors, who had alopecia.

Time point denoted: pre-sensitization, week 0. Treatment given: therapeutic diphenylcyclopropenone sensitization with weekly scalp DPC. MiXCR, applied by TCRdb to the RACE reads, yields one record per CDR3 protein. This table holds around 300,000 distinct CDR3 sequences, 4.5% to 5.5% found once. This clonotype was seen a few times. No antigen is known for it. V was cut by 10 bases and J by 6 bases, with 16 bases left in between. The germline V gene has CDR1 MDHEN and CDR2 SYDVKM. The CDR3 is 13 amino acids. V gene TRBV28 combines with J gene TRBJ1-5, with D uncertain. This material consisted of whole blood, taken in connection with sensitization to the hapten diphenylcyclopropenone (DPC). This TCR came from a woman younger than 30 with alopecia areata. Some clones in this sample may be carry-over from other donors' samples. The CDR3 DNA reads as TGTGCCACCCTAGATGGGGTAAGTCAGCCCCAGCATTTT. Protein product: CATLDGVSQPQHF. Full variable domain (remainder filled in from reference TRBV28 and TRBJ1-5): DVKVTQSSRYLVKRTGEKVFLECVQDMDHENMFWYRQDPGLGLRLIYFSYDVKMKEKGDIPEGYSVSREKKERFSLILESASTNQTSMYLCATLDGVSQPQHFGDGTRLSIL.